Below, 10 T cell receptor beta chains from the same sample are listed, as sequenced in a study of T-cell reconstitution after alpha-beta-depleted transplantation in children. The TCRbeta library incorporated unique molecular identifiers. Using its own MiXCR run on the PCR reads, TCRdb lists one record per CDR3 protein. The table has approximately 85,000 distinct CDR3 sequences, around an eighth seen once; the top ten hold 27%. This specimen was PBMCs, mostly from graft donor cells, taken 180 days after TCRalphabeta/CD19-depleted stem cell transplant. The receptors were sampled from a male patient aged 2 to 10 who had a stem cell transplant for acute lymphoblastic leukemia, so the T cells may come from the graft donor.

V and J are TRBV20-1 and TRBJ1-2; D is possibly TRBD1 (6 bases). V lost 5 bases, J lost 8 bases, and 18 bases lay in between. This CDR3 region has 13 residues. Germline loops: CDR1 DFQATT, CDR2 SNEGSKA (reference sequence). For the CDR3, the DNA is TGCAGTGCTTCCCTGACGGGACAAAAGGGCTACACCTTC. It encodes CSASLTGQKGYTF.

This clonotype was seen only a few times. This chain connects TRBV28 to TRBJ2-7, with D perhaps being TRBD1 or TRBD2 (5 bases each). This CDR3 is 16 amino acids long. V was shortened by 2 bases and J by 0 bases, with 14 bases between the two germline ends. Per the germline V gene, CDR1 is MDHEN and CDR2 is SYDVKM. This chain's CDR3 is CASSLPRSGSSYEQYF. CDR3 DNA: TGTGCCAGCAGTTTACCCCGATCAGGGAGCTCCTACGAGCAGTACTTC.

This clonotype has a count of ten or more. CDR3 sequence reads: CASSPRFGLAGEVYEQYF. The CDR3 bases are TGTGCCAGCAGCCCGAGATTCGGACTAGCGGGAGAGGTCTACGAGCAGTACTTC. The chain combines TRBV11-1 with TRBJ2-7; TRBD2 matches 13 bases. Per the germline V gene, CDR1 is SGHAT and CDR2 is FQDESV (reference sequence). The J segment lost 3 bases and the V segment lost 5 bases, leaving 13 bases of the junction unmatched. CDR3 size: 18 residues.

This clonotype has just a few counts. The chain joins TRBV4-3 to TRBJ1-2; D remains unclear. Germline V gives CDR1 LGHNA, CDR2 YSLEER. Trimming took off 3 bases at V and 7 bases at J, with 15 bases between the two ends. The CDR3 is made up of 14 amino acids. This chain's CDR3 is CASSQTGRTSGYTF. The CDR3 DNA reads TGCGCCAGCAGCCAGACCGGCCGGACCTCTGGCTACACCTTC.

The V call is TRBV7-9, the J call TRBJ2-3; weak D call: TRBD2 (6 bases). Per germline, CDR1 SEHNR and CDR2 FQNEAQ (reference sequence). V was trimmed by 7 bases and J by 5 bases, leaving 16 bases between them. This CDR3 has 14 residues. Written as DNA, the CDR3 is TGTGCCAGCACCATACGACGGCGGGGAGATACGCAGTATTTT. It yields the protein CASTIRRRGDTQYF. Based on the CDR3 plus reference TRBV7-9 and TRBJ2-3, the full variable domain is DTGVSQNPRHKITKRGQNVTFRCDPISEHNRLYWYRQTLGQGPEFLTYFQNEAQLEKSRLLSDRFSAERPKGSFSTLEIQRTEQGDSAMYLCASTIRRRGDTQYFGPGTRLTVL.

The chain couples TRBV14 to TRBJ2-7; TRBD2 might be the D (5 bases). This CDR3 comprises 14 residues. V shed 4 bases and J shed 5 bases, with 15 bases lying between them. The germline gives CDR1 SGHDN, CDR2 FVKESK. CDR3: CASSPFGGPHEQYF. The DNA of the CDR3 is TGTGCCAGCAGCCCCTTCGGAGGACCCCACGAGCAGTACTTC.

The V gene is TRBV10-2, the J gene TRBJ2-3; 8 bases map to TRBD1. The junction had 5 bases not matched to a gene; V was cut back by 6 bases and J by 3 bases. CDR3 size: 14 residues. Germline V gives CDR1 WSHSY, CDR2 SAAADI. CDR3 nucleotide sequence: TGCGCCAGCAGGGGACAGGCCTTTACAGATACGCAGTATTTT. Residues: CASRGQAFTDTQYF.

This clonotype appeared many times. V is TRBV6-6 and J is TRBJ1-1, with 10 nucleotides matching TRBD1. The CDR3 has 13 amino acids. Germline V gene lookup returns CDR1 MNHNY and CDR2 SVGAGI (reference sequence). V dropped 2 bases and J dropped 11; count of bases not matched to a gene: 5. The CDR3 DNA follows: TGTGCCAGCAGTTACGGGACAGGGGCCAGGGCTTTCTTT. Protein product: CASSYGTGARAFF.

At least ten counts were recorded for this clonotype. The chain couples TRBV7-2 to TRBJ2-7; D is uncertain. Trimming left V 2 bases short and J 3 bases short, with 8 bases between. The CDR3 contains 13 residues. The germline V gene encodes CDR1 SGHTA and CDR2 FQGNSA. The CDR3 bases are TGTGCCAGCAGCTTAACCGCGAACTACGAGCAGTACTTC. Its protein is CASSLTANYEQYF. The variable domain in full, completed from reference TRBV7-2 and TRBJ2-7, reads GAGVSQSPSNKVTEKGKDVELRCDPISGHTALYWYRQSLGQGLEFLIYFQGNSAPDKSGLPSDRFSAERTGGSVSTLTIQRTQQEDSAVYLCASSLTANYEQYFGPGTRLTVT.

In its sample, this clonotype was seen a few times. The V gene is TRBV20-1, the J gene TRBJ1-5, with D hard to call. The V gene lost 0 bases and the J gene lost 11 bases, with 17 bases spanning the gap. In germline, CDR1 is DFQATT, CDR2 SNEGSKA (reference sequence). The CDR3 loop spans 14 amino acids. This chain's CDR3 is CSARDRTGRWAQHF. The CDR3, as DNA: TGCAGTGCTAGAGATCGGACTGGCCGGTGGGCCCAGCATTTT.